What follows is one TCR beta chain and its context. Per the study methods: Counts of nucleated cells, estimated from reference gene primer amplification, were obtained. TCRdb's table, derived via immunoSEQ multiplex PCR, lists solely in-frame clones and lacks some. The V and J calls and clone size come from that table; D and trimming were worked out from the DNA. Among tens of thousands of clones listed, roughly 79% were seen once. CDR3 length equals 14 residues. Germline CDR1 MNHNS, CDR2 SASEGT. The V segment lost 2 bases and the J segment 5 bases; nucleotides outside the gene matches: 5. The data belong to a study of blood T cell repertoires in COVID-19. Study-level background: T cells, B-cell-depleted T cells, or PBMCs supplied cDNA or gDNA.

This sequence originates from a human donor in a cohort sampled during active COVID-19. The chain uses TRBV6-1 and TRBJ1-2; TRBD1 matches at 7 bases. Material for sequencing was peripheral blood. The CDR3 spells CASSEQGGLYGYTF. The CDR3 nucleotides are TGTGCCAGCAGTGAACAGGGGGGACTTTATGGCTACACCTTC.